These T cell receptor beta chains were read from a single sample in a study of blood T cell repertoires in COVID-19. Measured with immunoSEQ multiplex PCR; TCRdb has only the in-frame clones, and not every one. The sample lists about 200,000 clones, approximately 90% seen once, with nearly 4.5% in the top ten. Sequencing input: peripheral blood. These receptors were obtained from a man between 50 and 59 years old with acute or convalescent COVID-19. CDR3s include the opening cysteine and the closing phenylalanine or tryptophan. Each record gives: D gene, clone size, J gene, V gene, CDR3 protein, CDR3 DNA. The D gene is left open where the match is weak. Size tells how often a clone was seen (once, few, many) or the class of an expanded clone, and some rows leave it out.

TRBD1	-	TRBJ1-2	TRBV7-9	CASSLGGQGEHYGYTF	TGTGCCAGCAGCTTGGGAGGACAGGGGGAACACTATGGCTACACCTTC
TRBD1	once	TRBJ1-2	TRBV4-1	CASTPGTGNYGYTF	TGCGCCAGCACCCCCGGGACAGGGAACTATGGCTACACCTTC
-	-	TRBJ2-3	TRBV3-1/TRBV3-2	CASSQVAVGTDTQYF	TGTGCCAGCAGCCAAGTAGCGGTGGGCACAGATACGCAGTATTTT
TRBD2	-	TRBJ2-2	TRBV25-1	CASSLLTSGNTGELFF	TGTGCCAGCAGCCTACTGACTAGCGGAAACACCGGGGAGCTGTTTTTT
-	-	TRBJ2-1	TRBV5-5	CASSLVPQSSYNEQFF	TGTGCCAGCAGCTTGGTCCCACAGAGCTCCTACAATGAGCAGTTCTTC
-	few	TRBJ1-5	TRBV5-6	CASSLGLFNQPQHF	TGTGCCAGCAGCTTGGGTCTGTTCAATCAGCCCCAGCATTTT
TRBD1	-	TRBJ1-1	TRBV5-1	CASSLQGGNTEAFF	TGCGCCAGCAGCTTGCAGGGGGGAAACACTGAAGCTTTCTTT
-	once	TRBJ1-5	TRBV5-8	CASSLRTAQPQHF	TGTGCCAGCAGCTTGCGGACAGCGCAGCCCCAGCATTTT
TRBD2	-	TRBJ2-5	TRBV5-1	CASSTPGTSGFLNF	TGCGCCAGCAGTACGCCCGGGACTAGCGGCTTCTTGAACTTC
TRBD2	-	TRBJ2-7	TRBV19	CASSIGGAPHEQYF	TGTGCCAGTAGTATCGGGGGGGCTCCCCACGAGCAGTACTTC
TRBD1	-	TRBJ2-2	TRBV2	CASSGRAGGTTGELFF	TGTGCCAGCAGTGGGCGGGCAGGGGGCACGACCGGGGAGCTGTTTTTT
TRBD1	once	TRBJ2-1	TRBV5-1	CASSRDRGPYNEQFF	TGCGCCAGCAGCCGGGACAGGGGTCCCTACAATGAGCAGTTCTTC
TRBD1	-	TRBJ1-1	TRBV27	CASSGEPGQRNRNTEAFF	TGTGCCAGCAGTGGGGAGCCGGGACAGAGAAATCGGAACACTGAAGCTTTCTTT
-	-	TRBJ1-5	TRBV5-8	CASSLAGYSNQPQHF	TGTGCCAGCAGCTTGGCGGGTTATAGCAATCAGCCCCAGCATTTT
TRBD2	-	TRBJ2-1	TRBV3-1/TRBV3-2	CASSQEGTSGYNEQFF	TGTGCCAGCAGCCAAGAAGGGACTAGCGGATACAATGAGCAGTTCTTC
-	-	TRBJ1-1	TRBV5-8	CASSPRRTYTEAFF	TGTGCCAGCAGCCCCCGTCGCACTTACACTGAAGCTTTCTTT
TRBD1	-	TRBJ2-5	TRBV3-1/TRBV3-2	CASSPGTAFYQETQYF	TGTGCCAGCAGCCCCGGGACAGCTTTCTACCAAGAGACCCAGTACTTC
-	-	TRBJ1-1	TRBV10-1	CASSPDRRNTEAFF	TGCGCCAGCAGCCCCGACCGGAGAAACACTGAAGCTTTCTTT
TRBD1	few	TRBJ1-4	TRBV6-5	CASSQQGGWEKLFF	TGTGCCAGCAGTCAACAGGGGGGCTGGGAAAAACTGTTTTTT
TRBD1	-	TRBJ2-3	TRBV5-1	CASSFMGQGVADTQYF	TGCGCCAGCAGCTTTATGGGACAGGGGGTTGCAGATACGCAGTATTTT
-	-	TRBJ2-2	TRBV3-1/TRBV3-2	CASSPNTGYTGELFF	TGTGCCAGCAGTCCTAACACGGGGTACACCGGGGAGCTGTTTTTT
-	-	TRBJ1-1	TRBV27	CASSPLTGNTEAFF	TGTGCCAGCAGTCCCCTGACAGGGAACACTGAAGCTTTCTTT
-	-	TRBJ1-2	TRBV2	CASSDTPTTASNYGYTF	TGTGCCAGCAGTGATACCCCGACGACTGCCAGCAACTATGGCTACACCTTC
TRBD1	-	TRBJ1-6	TRBV5-6	CASSLLDRVPSPLHF	TGTGCCAGCAGCTTGCTGGACAGGGTGCCCTCACCCCTCCACTTT